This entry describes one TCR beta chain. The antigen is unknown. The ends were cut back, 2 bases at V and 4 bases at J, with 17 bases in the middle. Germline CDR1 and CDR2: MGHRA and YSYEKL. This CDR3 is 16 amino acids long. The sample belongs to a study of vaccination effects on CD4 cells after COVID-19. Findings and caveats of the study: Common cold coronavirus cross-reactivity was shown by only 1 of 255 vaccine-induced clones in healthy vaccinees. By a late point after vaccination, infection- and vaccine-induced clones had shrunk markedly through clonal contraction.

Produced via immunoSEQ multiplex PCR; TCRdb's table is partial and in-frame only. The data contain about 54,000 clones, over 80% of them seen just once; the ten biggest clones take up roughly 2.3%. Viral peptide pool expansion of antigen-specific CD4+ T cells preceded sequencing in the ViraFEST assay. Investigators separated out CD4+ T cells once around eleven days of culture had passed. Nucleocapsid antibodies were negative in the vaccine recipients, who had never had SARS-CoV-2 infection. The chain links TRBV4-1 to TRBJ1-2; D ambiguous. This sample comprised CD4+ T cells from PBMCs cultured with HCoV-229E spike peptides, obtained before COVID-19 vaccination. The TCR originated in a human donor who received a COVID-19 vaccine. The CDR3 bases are TGCGCCAGCAGCCAATTTCTTATGACCCCGAGCTATGGCTACACCTTC. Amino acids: CASSQFLMTPSYGYTF.